These T cell receptor beta chains were read from a single sample in a study of blood T cell repertoires in COVID-19. Repertoires were generated with immunoSEQ multiplex PCR, while TCRdb's copy carries only in-frame clones and drops some. In the table there are under 250,000 clones, 80% to 95% of which are singletons. Sequencing input: peripheral blood. All receptors derive from a man aged 55 to 69 with COVID-19, enrolled during active disease. Both conserved end residues are part of each CDR3. A D gene is named only where the DNA matches it firmly. Not all rows give a size; the values are once, few, many and, for expanded clones, a class.

clone_size: -; v_call: TRBV5-1; j_call: TRBJ2-2; d_call: -; cdr3_aa: CASSLGGSEGGELFF; cdr3_nt: TGCGCCAGCAGCTTGGGGGGCAGCGAAGGCGGGGAGCTGTTTTTT
clone_size: -; v_call: TRBV24-1; j_call: TRBJ2-1; d_call: TRBD1; cdr3_aa: CATSDTGTGVNNEQFF; cdr3_nt: TGTGCCACCAGTGATACCGGGACAGGGGTTAACAATGAGCAGTTCTTC
clone_size: once; v_call: TRBV29-1; j_call: TRBJ2-3; d_call: -; cdr3_aa: CSVVIATDTQYF; cdr3_nt: TGCAGCGTTGTGATAGCCACAGATACGCAGTATTTT
clone_size: -; v_call: TRBV2; j_call: TRBJ1-6; d_call: TRBD1; cdr3_aa: CASSETGSHSPLHF; cdr3_nt: TGTGCCAGCAGTGAGACAGGGAGCCATTCACCCCTCCACTTT
clone_size: -; v_call: TRBV15; j_call: TRBJ1-1; d_call: -; cdr3_aa: CATSRGGTGTHTEAFF; cdr3_nt: TGTGCCACCAGCAGAGGGGGGACCGGGACACACACTGAAGCTTTCTTT
clone_size: -; v_call: TRBV6-2/TRBV6-3; j_call: TRBJ2-1; d_call: TRBD1; cdr3_aa: CASSDREGYNEQFF; cdr3_nt: TGTGCCAGCAGTGACAGGGAAGGTTACAATGAGCAGTTCTTC
clone_size: -; v_call: TRBV5-1; j_call: TRBJ1-1; d_call: -; cdr3_aa: CASSLTAGWTEAFF; cdr3_nt: TGCGCCAGCAGCTTGACAGCTGGGTGGACTGAAGCTTTCTTT
clone_size: -; v_call: TRBV2; j_call: TRBJ1-5; d_call: -; cdr3_aa: CASRDTGHQPQHF; cdr3_nt: TGTGCCAGCAGGGATACAGGGCATCAGCCCCAGCATTTT
clone_size: once; v_call: TRBV28; j_call: TRBJ2-7; d_call: -; cdr3_aa: CASSSSRITLQGYPYEQYF; cdr3_nt: -
clone_size: -; v_call: TRBV11-3; j_call: TRBJ2-3; d_call: -; cdr3_aa: CASSPRLGSTQYF; cdr3_nt: TGTGCCAGCAGCCCTCGGCTAGGGAGTACGCAGTATTTT
clone_size: -; v_call: TRBV9; j_call: TRBJ1-2; d_call: -; cdr3_aa: CASSPTEGVGGYTF; cdr3_nt: TGTGCCAGCAGCCCTACTGAGGGAGTGGGTGGCTACACCTTC
clone_size: -; v_call: TRBV18; j_call: TRBJ2-1; d_call: TRBD1; cdr3_aa: CASSRSGTAYNEQFF; cdr3_nt: TGTGCCAGCTCACGTTCCGGGACAGCTTACAATGAGCAGTTCTTC
clone_size: -; v_call: TRBV30; j_call: TRBJ2-6; d_call: -; cdr3_aa: CAWSVFDLKSGANVLTF; cdr3_nt: TGTGCCTGGAGTGTATTTGATCTAAAGTCCGGGGCCAACGTCCTGACTTTC
clone_size: once; v_call: TRBV5-1; j_call: TRBJ1-6; d_call: -; cdr3_aa: CASSLDGGFSDNSPLHF; cdr3_nt: TGCGCCAGCAGCTTGGATGGGGGGTTTTCCGATAATTCACCCCTCCACTTT
clone_size: -; v_call: TRBV7-2; j_call: TRBJ2-5; d_call: -; cdr3_aa: CASSPPTGWETQYF; cdr3_nt: TGTGCCAGCAGCCCTCCGACGGGATGGGAGACCCAGTACTTC
clone_size: -; v_call: TRBV28; j_call: TRBJ2-7; d_call: TRBD1; cdr3_aa: CASSSPGGVRPGPYEQYF; cdr3_nt: TGTGCCAGCAGTTCCCCAGGGGGCGTTCGGCCAGGGCCCTACGAGCAGTACTTC
clone_size: -; v_call: TRBV19; j_call: TRBJ2-7; d_call: TRBD2; cdr3_aa: CASSTTSGPQPYEQYF; cdr3_nt: TGTGCCAGTAGTACGACTAGCGGGCCCCAACCCTACGAGCAGTACTTC
clone_size: -; v_call: TRBV3-1/TRBV3-2; j_call: TRBJ2-7; d_call: TRBD2; cdr3_aa: CASSPALGTSVHYEQYF; cdr3_nt: TGTGCCAGCAGCCCCGCTTTAGGGACTAGCGTGCACTACGAGCAGTACTTC
clone_size: -; v_call: TRBV18; j_call: TRBJ2-4; d_call: -; cdr3_aa: CASSQQGDIQYF; cdr3_nt: TGTGCCAGCTCACAGCAAGGAGACATTCAGTACTTC
clone_size: -; v_call: TRBV5-1; j_call: TRBJ1-1; d_call: TRBD1; cdr3_aa: CASSRQGAHSGTEAFF; cdr3_nt: TGCGCCAGCAGCCGGCAGGGGGCTCATTCGGGCACTGAAGCTTTCTTT
clone_size: -; v_call: TRBV5-1; j_call: TRBJ2-2; d_call: TRBD1; cdr3_aa: CASSPGDSPPGELFF; cdr3_nt: TGCGCCAGCAGCCCAGGGGACAGTCCACCCGGGGAGCTGTTTTTT
clone_size: -; v_call: TRBV4-3; j_call: TRBJ1-3; d_call: TRBD1; cdr3_aa: CASSQGQGRGNTIYF; cdr3_nt: TGCGCCAGCAGCCAAGGACAGGGGAGAGGAAACACCATATATTTT
clone_size: -; v_call: TRBV6-5; j_call: TRBJ2-7; d_call: TRBD2; cdr3_aa: CASSYSGRTTYEQYF; cdr3_nt: TGTGCCAGCAGCTATAGCGGGAGAACGACCTACGAGCAGTACTTC
clone_size: -; v_call: TRBV5-6; j_call: TRBJ2-3; d_call: -; cdr3_aa: CASSLASLFTDTQYF; cdr3_nt: TGTGCCAGCAGCTTGGCCTCACTATTTACAGATACGCAGTATTTT
clone_size: -; v_call: TRBV27; j_call: TRBJ1-2; d_call: -; cdr3_aa: CASSLGWERGYGYTF; cdr3_nt: TGTGCCAGCAGTTTAGGCTGGGAGAGGGGGTATGGCTACACCTTC
clone_size: -; v_call: TRBV6-2/TRBV6-3; j_call: TRBJ1-5; d_call: TRBD1; cdr3_aa: CASSYKSGGKVFEQPQHF; cdr3_nt: TGTGCCAGCAGTTACAAGTCAGGGGGTAAAGTTTTCGAGCAGCCCCAGCATTTT
clone_size: -; v_call: TRBV28; j_call: TRBJ2-3; d_call: TRBD2; cdr3_aa: CASSLRRSGRFGTDTQYF; cdr3_nt: TGTGCCAGCAGTTTAAGGAGGAGCGGGAGATTTGGCACAGATACGCAGTATTTT
clone_size: -; v_call: TRBV4-3; j_call: TRBJ1-2; d_call: TRBD1; cdr3_aa: CASSQVAGQGGLWGYTF; cdr3_nt: TGCGCCAGCAGCCAAGTGGCCGGGCAGGGGGGCCTTTGGGGCTACACCTTC
clone_size: -; v_call: TRBV12-3/TRBV12-4; j_call: TRBJ2-4; d_call: TRBD2; cdr3_aa: CASSKGLADHPDF; cdr3_nt: TGTGCCAGCAGTAAGGGACTAGCGGACCACCCGGACTTC
clone_size: few; v_call: TRBV19; j_call: TRBJ1-5; d_call: TRBD1; cdr3_aa: CASSLEGQGWGYQPQHF; cdr3_nt: TGTGCCAGTAGTCTCGAGGGACAGGGTTGGGGCTATCAGCCCCAGCATTTT
clone_size: -; v_call: TRBV19; j_call: TRBJ2-1; d_call: -; cdr3_aa: CASKVDPVGLEQFF; cdr3_nt: TGTGCCAGTAAGGTGGATCCAGTGGGACTTGAGCAGTTCTTC
clone_size: -; v_call: TRBV3-1/TRBV3-2; j_call: TRBJ1-1; d_call: TRBD1; cdr3_aa: CASSSKSPGTGNSEAFF; cdr3_nt: TGTGCCAGCAGCTCTAAAAGTCCCGGGACAGGCAACAGTGAAGCTTTCTTT
clone_size: -; v_call: TRBV7-9; j_call: TRBJ2-1; d_call: -; cdr3_aa: CASSLNGIVNEQFF; cdr3_nt: TGTGCCAGCAGCTTAAACGGGATAGTCAATGAGCAGTTCTTC
clone_size: -; v_call: TRBV14; j_call: TRBJ2-1; d_call: TRBD2; cdr3_aa: CASDGTSGRSSYNEQFF; cdr3_nt: TGTGCCAGCGACGGAACTAGCGGGAGGTCCTCCTACAATGAGCAGTTCTTC
clone_size: -; v_call: TRBV18; j_call: TRBJ1-1; d_call: TRBD1; cdr3_aa: CASSPTGQVTEAFF; cdr3_nt: TGTGCCAGCTCACCAACCGGACAGGTCACTGAAGCTTTCTTT
clone_size: -; v_call: TRBV4-2; j_call: TRBJ2-2; d_call: -; cdr3_aa: CATRSGDTGELFF; cdr3_nt: TGTGCCACCAGGTCGGGGGACACCGGGGAGCTGTTTTTT
clone_size: -; v_call: TRBV30; j_call: TRBJ1-5; d_call: TRBD1; cdr3_aa: CAWTGQGVYSNQPQHF; cdr3_nt: TGTGCCTGGACCGGACAGGGCGTTTATAGCAATCAGCCCCAGCATTTT
clone_size: -; v_call: TRBV10-2; j_call: TRBJ2-6; d_call: -; cdr3_aa: CASSIGGGTGANVLTF; cdr3_nt: TGCGCCAGCAGTATCGGTGGGGGGACTGGGGCCAACGTCCTGACTTTC
clone_size: -; v_call: TRBV30; j_call: TRBJ1-1; d_call: -; cdr3_aa: CAWSTRSSFMNTEAFF; cdr3_nt: TGTGCCTGGAGTACCCGGAGCAGTTTCATGAACACTGAAGCTTTCTTT
clone_size: -; v_call: TRBV5-5; j_call: TRBJ2-7; d_call: TRBD1; cdr3_aa: CASSLGQGPEEDEQYF; cdr3_nt: TGTGCCAGCAGCTTGGGACAGGGCCCTGAGGAGGACGAGCAGTACTTC
clone_size: -; v_call: TRBV4-2; j_call: TRBJ2-3; d_call: TRBD2; cdr3_aa: CASSQLTGGLLGHTDTQYF; cdr3_nt: TGTGCCAGCAGCCAACTAACGGGGGGACTTCTGGGGCACACAGATACGCAGTATTTT
clone_size: -; v_call: TRBV30; j_call: TRBJ1-3; d_call: -; cdr3_aa: CAWRYSGNTIYF; cdr3_nt: TGTGCCTGGAGGTACTCTGGAAACACCATATATTTT
clone_size: -; v_call: TRBV11-2; j_call: TRBJ2-3; d_call: -; cdr3_aa: CASSQFGGGDTQYF; cdr3_nt: TGTGCCAGCAGCCAGTTCGGGGGAGGAGATACGCAGTATTTT